This T cell receptor (beta chain) was identified in a study of early T cells in non-severe SARS-CoV-2 infection (dated by TCRdb to the early 2020s). Describing the broader study: Because TCR sequencing was done on bulk RNA from unsorted whole blood, the alpha and beta chains could not be paired.

Receptor libraries were prepared by 5' RACE. The instrument was a NextSeq 500. Unique molecular identifiers were attached to individual cDNA molecules in the TCR library protocol so that sequencing error and PCR bias could be corrected. Both TCR alpha and beta chains were sequenced, and tight co-correlation was observed between alpha and beta sequence abundances in each sample. The authors processed their data as follows. Decombinator V4 was used to annotate TCR sequences for V gene, J gene and CDR3. TCRs were defined as expanded if a significant change between any two time points was detected under a Poisson model with p below 0.0001. TCR abundances were normalised to the total number of TCRs sequenced per sample and were expressed as counts per million. MAIT TCRs were defined by TRAV1-2 paired with TRAJ12, TRAJ20 or TRAJ33, and iNKT TCRs by TRAV10 paired with TRAJ18. A search of VDJdb, accessed on 1 November 2021, was run for TCRs annotated to CMV, EBV and SARS-CoV-2, with TCRs annotated for multiple antigens excluded. TCRdb reprocessing: public reads trimmed at Q25 with fastp, clones called with MiXCR, in-frame beta chains kept. All rows with the same CDR3 protein become a single entry with the most common DNA and genes. What appears here as the V and J calls and clone size reflects TCRdb's work, not the paper's. This sample lists tens of thousands of distinct CDR3 sequences; around 20% were detected once. The biggest ten clones account for approximately 17% of the sample.

At the junction V is shortened by 3 bases and J by 4 bases, with 16 bases in between. The CDR3 goes from the cysteine to the phenylalanine over 15 residues. Kept here is only the CDR3 DNA, which spans 45 bases and is read in frame from base 1. What the study reported, not specific to this receptor: Matching against VDJdb was skewed toward anti-spike CD8 responses, likely underestimated virus-specific expansions, and missed private and CD4 specificities.

Concerning this clonotype itself: Its antigen specificity is not known. Per-base qualities were not stored, and no clone one base away is much larger.

A case-control design nested within a healthcare worker cohort in London, UK, was used, with weekly nasopharyngeal swab PCR tests and blood sampling performed. Healthcare workers were recruited between 23 and 31 March 2020, during the week of the UK lockdown, and were followed weekly for up to 16 weeks. Recombination linked TRBV12-3 or TRBV12-4 to TRBJ2-7; too little of a D gene remains to name it. This specimen was whole blood, taken at baseline. The TCR comes from an adult who was a healthcare worker with PCR-confirmed SARS-CoV-2 infection or an uninfected control (not recorded which). The nucleotide sequence reads as follows: TGTGCCAGCAGTTTCTCGGCCGGATTTAGATACGAGCAGTACTTC. This is translated as CASSFSAGFRYEQYF.